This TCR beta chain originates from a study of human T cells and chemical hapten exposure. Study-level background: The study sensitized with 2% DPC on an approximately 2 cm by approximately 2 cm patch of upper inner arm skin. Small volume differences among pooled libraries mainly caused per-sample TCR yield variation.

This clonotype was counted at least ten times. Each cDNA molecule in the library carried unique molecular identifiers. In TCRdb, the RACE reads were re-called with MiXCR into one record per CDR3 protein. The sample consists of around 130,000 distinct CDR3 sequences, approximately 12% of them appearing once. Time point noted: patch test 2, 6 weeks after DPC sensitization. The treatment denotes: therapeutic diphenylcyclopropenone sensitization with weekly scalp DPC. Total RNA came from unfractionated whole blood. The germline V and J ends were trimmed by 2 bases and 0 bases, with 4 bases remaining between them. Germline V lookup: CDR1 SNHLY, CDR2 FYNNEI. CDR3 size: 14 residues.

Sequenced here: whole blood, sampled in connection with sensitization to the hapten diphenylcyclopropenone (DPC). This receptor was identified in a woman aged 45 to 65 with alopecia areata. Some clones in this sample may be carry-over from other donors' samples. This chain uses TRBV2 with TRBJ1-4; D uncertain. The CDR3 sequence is CASSETATNEKLFF. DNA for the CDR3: TGTGCCAGCAGTGAAACCGCAACTAATGAAAAACTGTTTTTT.